This T cell receptor (beta chain) comes out of a study of T cell repertoires in cytomegalovirus infection. This CDR3 comprises 16 residues. The V end lost 2 bases, the J end lost 4 bases, and 16 bases lay between the germline ends. Per germline, CDR1 SGHTA and CDR2 FQGTGA. A remark on this clonotype: Its antigen is still unknown.

TCRdb re-called the reads with MiXCR, one entry per CDR3 protein. The sample includes approximately 1,000,000 distinct CDR3 sequences, around 29% of them seen just once. The sample was cultured CD8+ T cells from PBMCs, taken from culture after CMV antigen stimulation. The clonotype originates from a human donor in good health (CMV status not recorded). Some clones in this sample may be carry-over from other donors' samples. The rearrangement joins TRBV7-3 to TRBJ2-3; D perhaps matches TRBD2 (5 bases). For the CDR3, the DNA is TGTGCCAGCAGCTTACGGAGCGGAGTGATTGCAGATACGCAGTATTTT. It yields the protein CASSLRSGVIADTQYF.